This TCR beta chain was documented in a study of blood T cell repertoires in COVID-19. Study-wide context: There were acute and convalescent COVID-19 samples, and they came from the United States, Italy and Spain. The cDNA or gDNA used as material had been derived from T cells, B-cell-depleted T cells, or PBMCs.

CDR1 and CDR2 from the germline V gene are SGHTA and FQGNSA. V trimming: 5 bases; J trimming: 1 base; junction bases outside the gene matches: 4. The CDR3 sequence is 16 residues long. How the authors handled the data: From reference gene primer amplification, estimates of nucleated cell counts were derived. Repertoires were generated with immunoSEQ multiplex PCR, while TCRdb's copy carries only in-frame clones and drops some. D and trimming come from the DNA, and the V and J calls and clone size come from that table. The sample comprises 100,000 to 150,000 clones, about 85% of which are singletons, and more than 6.5% rests with the top ten. This clone has just one count.

The sequencing input was peripheral blood. This receptor was identified in an elderly man with active or convalescent COVID-19. The rearrangement joins TRBV7-2 to TRBJ2-2, with 10 bases aligning to TRBD2. CDR3 amino acids: CASSPRTSGNTGELFF. CDR3 in DNA: TGTGCCAGCAGCCCGAGGACTAGCGGGAACACCGGGGAGCTGTTTTTT.